What follows describes a single T cell receptor beta chain. Specified time point: after dendritic cell vaccination, including at tumor progression/relapse. The protocol was immunoSEQ multiplex PCR, while the TCRdb copy is restricted to in-frame clones and leaves out a portion. The repertoire holds 70,000 to 95,000 clones, with 87% as singletons. This sample stems from a study of glioma-infiltrating T cells after dendritic cell vaccination. This CDR3 has 14 residues. CDR1 MGHRA and CDR2 YSYEKL come from the germline V gene. V shed 3 bases and J shed 8 bases, with 16 bases lying between them. This receptor was taken from a human donor with glioblastoma. The chain couples TRBV4-1 to TRBJ2-5; TRBD1 might be the D (6 bases). Sequenced material: blood, taken after dendritic cell vaccination. The CDR3 DNA follows: TGCGCCAGCAGCCAGGCGGACAGTATGGTAACCCAGTACTTC. It is translated as CASSQADSMVTQYF.